The sequence of this T cell receptor beta chain was determined in a study of blood T cell repertoires in COVID-19. Method: immunoSEQ multiplex PCR; TCRdb's copy keeps in-frame clones and lacks some. The sample has approximately 290,000 clones; 80% to 95% are singletons. This CDR3 is built from 14 residues. The junction had 8 bases not matched to a gene; V was cut back by 6 bases and J by 4 bases. Germline values: CDR1 LNHDA, CDR2 SQIVND (reference sequence). In its sample, this clone was seen once. This TCR was sampled from a woman in her twenties or thirties with COVID-19, enrolled during active disease. Sequencing used peripheral blood. This chain links TRBV19 with TRBJ1-2, with TRBD1 matching over 7 bases. CDR3 DNA sequence: TGTGCCAGTAGGGATCCAGGGGGAAGCTATGGCTACACCTTC. It encodes CASRDPGGSYGYTF.